In its sample, the clone carrying this TCR beta chain was seen many times. Its antigen is unknown. These data belong to a study of regulatory T cells in long-lasting Graves disease. At the level of the study: The criterion for persistent Graves' disease was over 5 years of antithyroid drugs with positive TSH receptor antibodies.

This sample's time point: persistent/refractory GD, antithyroid drugs over 5 years with positive TRAb. PBMCs provided the RNA from which the TCR library was made. The CDR3 has 14 amino acids. V was trimmed by 4 bases and J by 3 bases, leaving 12 bases between them. Germline V lookup: CDR1 SNHLY, CDR2 FYNNEI. TCR beta libraries were built with iRepertoire HTBI primers and Arm-PCR of CDR3 regions. MiXCR, run by TCRdb on the multiplex PCR reads, gives a single entry per CDR3 protein. This table holds 400,000 or so distinct CDR3 sequences, less than 25% found once. Overall study findings and caveats: Shared public clonotypes totalled roughly 2,500 in persistent patients, compared with about 970 in new patients.

The chain links TRBV2 to TRBJ1-1; D is unresolved. The TCR was taken from a female donor with Graves disease. Sequencing used peripheral blood mononuclear cells (PBMCs), obtained when the disease was refractory, from a patient treated with antithyroid drugs. The DNA for the CDR3 is TGTGCCAGCAGTGTTGGCTTTCCTTACACTGAAGCTTTCTTT. It codes for CASSVGFPYTEAFF.